This paragraph covers one TCR beta chain sequence. Germline is not matched at one junction end, which may reflect a read error. Original data processing: From reference gene primer amplification, estimates of nucleated cell counts were derived. Produced via immunoSEQ multiplex PCR; TCRdb's table is partial and in-frame only. The V and J calls and clone size come from that table; D and trimming were worked out from the DNA. Here the sample spans tens of thousands of clones, roughly 87% being singletons. This entry comes from a study of blood T cell repertoires in COVID-19. Whole-study context: Sample material is recorded as cDNA or gDNA derived from T cells, B-cell-depleted T cells, or PBMCs.

This CDR3 spans 16 amino acids. The germline CDR1 and CDR2 sequences are MNHEY and SVGAGI. The chain is built from TRBV6-5 and TRBJ1-2; D gene unclear. This receptor was obtained from a human donor with acute or convalescent COVID-19. The donor label of this sample is uncertain. Specimen: peripheral blood. CDR3 bases: TGTGCCAGCAGTTACGTAGGAAGTACTTTATGGTTGGGCTGGGCCTTC. Amino acid sequence: CASSYVGSTLWLGWAF.